A single sample is the source of the 3 T cell receptor beta chains below, sequenced in a study of T cell repertoires in cytomegalovirus infection. TCRdb processed the reads anew with MiXCR; each CDR3 protein has one entry. The data contain approximately 300,000 distinct CDR3 sequences, 20% to 25% of them singletons. The antigens of these receptors remain unknown. The sequenced sample was cultured PBMCs, obtained from culture after CMV antigen stimulation. The receptors shown here come from a human donor in good health (CMV status not recorded). Some clones in this sample may be carry-over from other donors' samples.

The rearrangement uses TRBV28 and TRBJ1-5; D is possibly TRBD1 (6 bases). Germline V CDR1 and CDR2: MDHEN, SYDVKM. This CDR3 has 17 residues. V was pared by 5 bases and J by 5 bases, with 22 bases between. The chain's CDR3 is CASSLPLFDRKDQPQHF. The CDR3 nucleotides are TGTGCCAGCAGTCTTCCTCTATTCGACAGGAAGGATCAGCCCCAGCATTTT.

In its sample, this clonotype was seen a few times. The V gene is TRBV14, the J gene TRBJ2-5; D gene unclear. The CDR3 spans 12 residues. Germline V CDR1 and CDR2: SGHDN, FVKESK. Trimming took off 0 bases at V and 7 bases at J, with 6 bases between the two ends. CDR3 loop: CASSQDYGTQYF. CDR3 nucleotides: TGTGCCAGCAGCCAAGATTACGGGACCCAGTACTTC.

There are many counts of this clonotype. The chain couples TRBV30 to TRBJ2-1; maybe TRBD1 (5 bases). Between the trimmed V and J ends, which lost 5 bases and 6 bases, there was a span of 14 bases. The germline gives CDR1 GTSNPN, CDR2 SVGIG (reference sequence). The CDR3 has 13 residues. CDR3 DNA: TGTGCCTGGTCCCCGACAGTAACCAATGAGCAGTTCTTC. Protein: CAWSPTVTNEQFF.